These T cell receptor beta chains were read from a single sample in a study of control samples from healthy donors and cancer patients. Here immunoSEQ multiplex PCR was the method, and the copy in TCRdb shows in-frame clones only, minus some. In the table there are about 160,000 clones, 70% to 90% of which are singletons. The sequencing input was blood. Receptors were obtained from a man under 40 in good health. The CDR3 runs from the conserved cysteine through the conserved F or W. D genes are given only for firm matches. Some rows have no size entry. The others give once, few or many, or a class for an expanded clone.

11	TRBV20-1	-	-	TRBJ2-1	CSAKEGNEQFF	TGCAGTGCTAAGGAGGGGAATGAGCAGTTCTTC
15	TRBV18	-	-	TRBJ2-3	CASSPGTPSTDTQYF	TGTGCCAGCTCACCCGGGACTCCAAGCACAGATACGCAGTATTTT
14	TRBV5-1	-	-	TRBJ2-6	CASSLEGGVNVLTF	TGCGCCAGCAGCTTGGAGGGAGGAGTCAACGTCCTGACTTTC
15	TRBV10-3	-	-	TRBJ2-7	CAIRPNPVSTYEQYF	TGTGCCATCCGCCCAAACCCAGTTTCCACCTACGAGCAGTACTTC
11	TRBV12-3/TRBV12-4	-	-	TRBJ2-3	CASSSPDTQYF	TGTGCCAGTTCGTCCCCCGATACGCAGTATTTT
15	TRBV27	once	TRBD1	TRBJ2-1	CASSTRDRVRNEQFF	TGTGCCAGCAGTACCCGGGACAGGGTTCGAAATGAGCAGTTCTTC
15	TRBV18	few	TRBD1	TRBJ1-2	CASSPGGQGKYGYTF	TGTGCCAGCTCACCAGGGGGACAGGGAAAATATGGCTACACCTTC
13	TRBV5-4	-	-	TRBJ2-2	CASSSPGAGELFF	TGTGCCAGCAGCAGCCCCGGGGCCGGGGAGCTGTTTTTT
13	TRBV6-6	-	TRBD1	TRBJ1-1	CASQQGMNTEAFF	TGTGCCAGCCAACAGGGGATGAACACTGAAGCTTTCTTT
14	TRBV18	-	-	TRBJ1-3	CASSHRDAGNTIYF	TGTGCCAGCTCACACAGGGATGCTGGAAACACCATATATTTT
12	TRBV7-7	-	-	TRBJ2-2	CASSPHTGELFF	TGTGCCAGCAGCCCTCACACCGGGGAGCTGTTTTTT
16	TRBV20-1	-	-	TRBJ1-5	CSASETGRRINQPQHF	TGCAGTGCTAGTGAAACGGGCAGACGGATCAATCAGCCCCAGCATTTT
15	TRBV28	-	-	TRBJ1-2	CASSLDRRGLGGYTF	TGTGCCAGCAGTTTGGATCGGCGGGGGCTAGGGGGCTACACCTTC
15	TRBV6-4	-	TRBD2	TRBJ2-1	CASSEKLAGSNEQFF	TGTGCCAGCAGTGAAAAATTAGCGGGGTCGAATGAGCAGTTCTTC
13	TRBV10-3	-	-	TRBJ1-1	CATTGGLSTEAFF	TGTGCCACCACCGGGGGATTAAGCACTGAAGCTTTCTTT
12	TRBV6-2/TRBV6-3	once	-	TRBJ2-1	CASSLSYNEQFF	TGTGCCAGCAGTCTCTCCTACAATGAGCAGTTCTTC
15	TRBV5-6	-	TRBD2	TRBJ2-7	CASSLASGGAYEQYF	TGTGCCAGCAGCTTGGCTAGCGGGGGGGCCTACGAGCAGTACTTC
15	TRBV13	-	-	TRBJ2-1	CASSFSGTIANEQFF	TGTGCCAGCAGCTTTTCCGGGACCATCGCCAATGAGCAGTTCTTC
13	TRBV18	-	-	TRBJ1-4	CASSPTLNEKLFF	TGTGCCAGCTCACCGACCTTAAATGAAAAACTGTTTTTT
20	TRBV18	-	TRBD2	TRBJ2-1	CASSPLRGLAGSFSYNEQFF	TGTGCCAGCTCACCACTCAGGGGACTAGCGGGAAGTTTCTCCTACAATGAGCAGTTCTTC
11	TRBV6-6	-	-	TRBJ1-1	CASRQLTEAFF	TGTGCCAGCAGACAGCTTACTGAAGCTTTCTTT
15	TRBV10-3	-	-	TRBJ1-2	CAISNSRGANYGYTF	TGTGCCATCAGTAACTCTCGGGGAGCTAACTATGGCTACACCTTC
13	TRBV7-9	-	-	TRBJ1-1	CASSLALNTEAFF	TGTGCCAGCAGCTTAGCGCTGAACACTGAAGCTTTCTTT
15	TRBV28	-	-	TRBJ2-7	CASSFGGTGHYEQYF	TGTGCCAGCAGTTTCGGAGGGACGGGACACTACGAGCAGTACTTC
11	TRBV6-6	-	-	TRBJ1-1	CASSPIGEAFF	TGTGCCAGCAGCCCCATTGGGGAAGCTTTCTTT
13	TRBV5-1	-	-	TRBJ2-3	CASSLPGTDTQYF	TGCGCCAGCAGCTTGCCGGGCACAGATACGCAGTATTTT
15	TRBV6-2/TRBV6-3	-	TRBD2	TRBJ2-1	CASRPGLAGYNEQFF	TGTGCCAGCAGACCTGGACTAGCGGGTTACAATGAGCAGTTCTTC
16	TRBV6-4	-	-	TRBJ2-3	CASSQHPVPSTDTQYF	TGTGCCAGCAGCCAACATCCCGTCCCTAGCACAGATACGCAGTATTTT
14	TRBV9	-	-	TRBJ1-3	CASSVIGTGNTIYF	TGTGCCAGCAGCGTTATAGGGACCGGAAACACCATATATTTT
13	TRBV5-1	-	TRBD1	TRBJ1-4	CASSFTGGEKLFF	TGCGCCAGCAGCTTCACAGGGGGAGAAAAACTGTTTTTT
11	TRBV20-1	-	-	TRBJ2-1	CSARDGPVPFF	TGCAGTGCTAGAGATGGGCCAGTGCCGTTCTTC
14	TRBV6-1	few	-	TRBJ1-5	CASREGTVGQPQHF	TGTGCCAGCAGGGAAGGGACCGTGGGGCAGCCCCAGCATTTT
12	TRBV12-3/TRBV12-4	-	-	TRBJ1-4	CASSGSNEKLFF	TGTGCCAGTTCAGGTAGCAATGAAAAACTGTTTTTT
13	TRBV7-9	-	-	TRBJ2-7	CASSLSSAYEQYF	TGTGCCAGCAGCTTATCGTCGGCCTACGAGCAGTACTTC
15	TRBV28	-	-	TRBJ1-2	CASSPGGVRYYGYTF	TGTGCCAGCAGTCCCGGAGGGGTCCGATACTATGGCTACACCTTC
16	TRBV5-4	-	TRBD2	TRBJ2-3	CASSLVMGGRGDTQYF	TGTGCCAGCAGCTTGGTGATGGGGGGGAGAGGGGATACGCAGTATTTT
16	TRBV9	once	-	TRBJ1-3	CASSPQQFPSGNTIYF	TGTGCCAGCAGCCCCCAACAGTTCCCCTCTGGAAACACCATATATTTT
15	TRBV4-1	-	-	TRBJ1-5	CASSQVMTGYQPQHF	TGCGCCAGCAGCCAAGTAATGACAGGTTATCAGCCCCAGCATTTT
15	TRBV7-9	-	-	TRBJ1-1	CASSPQPGRGTEAFF	TGTGCCAGCAGCCCCCAACCAGGAAGGGGCACTGAAGCTTTCTTT
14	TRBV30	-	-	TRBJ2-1	CAWRAQGPNNEQFF	TGTGCCTGGCGGGCTCAGGGCCCTAACAATGAGCAGTTCTTC
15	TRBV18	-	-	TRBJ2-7	CASSPRGGSSYEQYF	TGTGCCAGCTCACCCCGGGGTGGGTCCTCCTACGAGCAGTACTTC
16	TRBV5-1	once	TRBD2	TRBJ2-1	CASSLLAGGLDNEQFF	TGCGCCAGCAGCCTACTAGCAGGAGGACTAGACAATGAGCAGTTCTTC
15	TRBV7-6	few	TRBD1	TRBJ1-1	CASSPQTGPHTEAFF	TGTGCCAGCAGCCCCCAGACAGGGCCCCACACTGAAGCTTTCTTT
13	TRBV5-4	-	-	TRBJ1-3	CASSFNSGNTIYF	TGTGCCAGCAGCTTCAACTCTGGAAACACCATATATTTT
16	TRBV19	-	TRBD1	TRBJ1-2	CASSPGQGPGSGGYTF	TGTGCCAGTAGCCCGGGACAGGGGCCCGGGTCGGGTGGCTACACCTTC
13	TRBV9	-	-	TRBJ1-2	CASADGLLYGYTF	TGTGCCAGCGCAGATGGGCTGCTCTATGGCTACACCTTC
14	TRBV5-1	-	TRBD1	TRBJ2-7	CASSLEPQGVEQYF	TGCGCCAGCAGCTTGGAACCACAGGGGGTCGAGCAGTACTTC
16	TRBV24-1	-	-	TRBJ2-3	CATSDLGNKQADTQYF	TGTGCCACCAGTGATCTGGGGAACAAACAGGCAGATACGCAGTATTTT
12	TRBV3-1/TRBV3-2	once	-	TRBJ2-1	CASGGAFVEQFF	TGTGCCAGCGGGGGGGCCTTTGTTGAGCAGTTCTTC
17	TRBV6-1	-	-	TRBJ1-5	CASSEGDASPSNQPQHF	TGTGCCAGCAGTGAAGGAGACGCATCTCCGAGCAATCAGCCCCAGCATTTT
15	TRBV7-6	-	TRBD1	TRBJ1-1	CASSAGQGVLPEAFF	TGTGCCAGCAGCGCTGGACAGGGGGTTTTGCCTGAAGCTTTCTTT
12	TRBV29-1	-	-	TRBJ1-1	CSVNRASTEAFF	TGCAGCGTGAACAGAGCAAGTACTGAAGCTTTCTTT
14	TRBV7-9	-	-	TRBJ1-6	CASSLEGSNSPLHF	TGTGCCAGCAGCTTAGAGGGGTCTAATTCACCCCTCCACTTT
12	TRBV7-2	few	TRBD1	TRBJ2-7	CASSSRTGEKYF	TGTGCCAGCAGCTCACGGACAGGGGAAAAGTACTTC
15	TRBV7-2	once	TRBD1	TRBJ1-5	CASSLGGTGNQPQHF	TGTGCCAGCAGCTTAGGCGGGACAGGGAATCAGCCCCAGCATTTT
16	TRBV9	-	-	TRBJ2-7	CASSTSGTRLFKEQYF	TGTGCCAGCAGCACAAGCGGGACACGGTTATTTAAGGAGCAGTACTTC
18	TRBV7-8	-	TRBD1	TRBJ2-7	CASSLTGTGAVEYYEQYF	TGTGCCAGCAGCCTCACCGGGACAGGGGCTGTCGAGTACTACGAGCAGTACTTC
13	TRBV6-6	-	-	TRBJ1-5	CASSYVLDQPQHF	TGTGCCAGCAGTTACGTTTTGGATCAGCCCCAGCATTTT
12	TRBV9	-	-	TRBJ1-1	CASSVVGADAFF	TGTGCCAGCAGCGTAGTAGGGGCCGATGCTTTCTTT
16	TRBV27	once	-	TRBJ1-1	CASRWDGSLMNTEAFF	TGTGCCAGCAGGTGGGACGGCTCACTCATGAACACTGAAGCTTTCTTT